The sequence of this TCR beta chain was determined in a study of T cells in localized non-small cell lung cancer. Study conclusions and caveats: There was higher T cell clonality in uninvolved adjacent lung than in tumor, and it was highest there.

This clone turned up a few times. Its matching antigen is unknown. Clones were read by immunoSEQ multiplex PCR, and TCRdb kept only the in-frame ones, dropping some. The table lists just under 2,000 clones, roughly 36% of them singletons. The sequence came from a male donor aged 60 or over with stage II lung adenocarcinoma. Sequenced material: lung tumor tissue, taken before any cancer treatment.

The CDR3 is CAWSYWTAEYNEQFF. The CDR3 coding sequence is TGTGCCTGGTCTTACTGGACCGCGGAGTACAATGAGCAGTTCTTC. The chain employs TRBV30 and TRBJ2-1; D gene ambiguous. Germline CDR1 reads GTSNPN; CDR2 reads SVGIG (reference sequence). This CDR3 comprises 15 residues. Trimming took off 5 bases at V and 4 bases at J, with 18 bases between the two ends.